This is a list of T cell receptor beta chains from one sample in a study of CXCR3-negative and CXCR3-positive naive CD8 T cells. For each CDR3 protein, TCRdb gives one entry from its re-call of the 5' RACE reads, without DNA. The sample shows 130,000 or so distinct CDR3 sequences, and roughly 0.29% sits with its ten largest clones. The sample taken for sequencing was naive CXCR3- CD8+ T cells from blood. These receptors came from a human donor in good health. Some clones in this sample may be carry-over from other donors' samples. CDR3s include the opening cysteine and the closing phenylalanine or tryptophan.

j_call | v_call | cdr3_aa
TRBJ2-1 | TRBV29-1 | CSVERDHLDQFF
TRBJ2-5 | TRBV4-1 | CASSQESSAQETQYF
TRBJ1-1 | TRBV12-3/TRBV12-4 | CASTLYRLGEAFF
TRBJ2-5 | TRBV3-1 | CASSTGTNFAETQYF
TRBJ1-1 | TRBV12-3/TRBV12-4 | CASSSQPTETEAFF
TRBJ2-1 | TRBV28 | CASSFFVWYNEQFF
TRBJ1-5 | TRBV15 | CATIRGRGEGKPQHF
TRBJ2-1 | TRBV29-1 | CSVEDLNWDSYNEQFF
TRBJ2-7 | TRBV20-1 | CSARLGLRYEQYF
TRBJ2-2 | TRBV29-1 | CSVEVELAGSDTGELFF
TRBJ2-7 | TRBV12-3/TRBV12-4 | CASSLPGQGAWEQYF
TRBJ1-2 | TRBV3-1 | CASSHTGTNYGYTF
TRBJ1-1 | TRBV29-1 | CSAVGTGVRGTEAFF
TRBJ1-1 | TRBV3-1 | CASSQGQLGAEAFF